This T cell receptor (beta chain) was obtained from a study of blood T cell repertoires in COVID-19. Sequencing used immunoSEQ multiplex PCR; TCRdb keeps in-frame clones, though not all of them. Of some 250,000 clones detected, 89% appear once; the ten largest clones hold less than 4.5%. The sample consisted of PBMCs or T cells enriched from blood (not recorded which). The TCR originated in a woman aged 25 to 39 with acute COVID-19.

In nucleotides, the CDR3 is TGTGCCAGCAGCGACAGTGACTATGGCTACACCTTC. Its protein is CASSDSDYGYTF. The chain links TRBV6-6 to TRBJ1-2; perhaps TRBD1 as D (5 bases). The CDR3 loop spans 12 amino acids. The V gene lost 6 bases and the J gene lost 3 bases, with 8 bases spanning the gap. Germline V gives CDR1 MNHNY, CDR2 SVGAGI (reference sequence).